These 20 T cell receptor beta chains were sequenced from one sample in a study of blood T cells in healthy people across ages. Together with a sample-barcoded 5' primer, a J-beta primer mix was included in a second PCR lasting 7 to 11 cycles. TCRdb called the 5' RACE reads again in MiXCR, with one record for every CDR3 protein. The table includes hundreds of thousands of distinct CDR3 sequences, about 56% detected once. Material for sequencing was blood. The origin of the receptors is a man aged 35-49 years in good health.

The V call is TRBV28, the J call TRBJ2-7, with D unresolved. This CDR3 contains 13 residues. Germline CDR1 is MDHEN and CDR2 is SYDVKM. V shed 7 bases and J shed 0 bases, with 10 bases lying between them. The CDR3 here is CASMNRVSYEQYF. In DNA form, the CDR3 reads TGTGCCAGCATGAATCGAGTCTCCTACGAGCAGTACTTC. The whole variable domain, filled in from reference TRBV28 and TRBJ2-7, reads DVKVTQSSRYLVKRTGEKVFLECVQDMDHENMFWYRQDPGLGLRLIYFSYDVKMKEKGDIPEGYSVSREKKERFSLILESASTNQTSMYLCASMNRVSYEQYFGPGTRLTVT.

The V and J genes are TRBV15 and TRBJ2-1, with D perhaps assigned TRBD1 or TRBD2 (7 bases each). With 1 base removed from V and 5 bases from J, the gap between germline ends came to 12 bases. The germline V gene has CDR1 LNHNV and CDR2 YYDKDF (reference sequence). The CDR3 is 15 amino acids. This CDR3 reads CATSRVRGGNNEQFF. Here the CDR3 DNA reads TGTGCCACCAGCAGAGTCAGGGGGGGTAACAATGAGCAGTTCTTC.

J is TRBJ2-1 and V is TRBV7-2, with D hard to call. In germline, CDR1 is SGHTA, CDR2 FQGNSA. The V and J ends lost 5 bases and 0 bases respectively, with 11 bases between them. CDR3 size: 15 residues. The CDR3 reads CASSTHPSSYNEQFF. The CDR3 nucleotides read TGTGCCAGCAGCACTCACCCGAGCTCCTACAATGAGCAGTTCTTC.

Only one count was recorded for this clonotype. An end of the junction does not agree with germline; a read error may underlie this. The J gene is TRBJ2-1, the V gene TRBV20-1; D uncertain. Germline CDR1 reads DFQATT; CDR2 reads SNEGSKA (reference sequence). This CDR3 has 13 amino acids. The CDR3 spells CSARDSPVGEQFF. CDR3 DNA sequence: TGCAGTGCGAGAGATTCGCCGGTAGGTGAGCAGTTCTTC.

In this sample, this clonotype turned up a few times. This CDR3 is CASSPGQDRDFRDEQYF. CDR3 DNA: TGTGCCAGCAGCCCGGGACAGGATAGAGACTTCAGGGACGAGCAGTACTTC. J is TRBJ2-7 and V is TRBV13; 8 bases are a match to TRBD1. Germline V gene data show CDR1 as PRHDT and CDR2 as FYEKMQ (reference sequence). This CDR3 region has 17 residues. The J segment lost 5 bases and the V segment lost 5 bases, leaving 17 bases of the junction unmatched. Complete variable domain (other parts from reference TRBV13 and TRBJ2-7): AAGVIQSPRHLIKEKRETATLKCYPIPRHDTVYWYQQGPGQDPQFLISFYEKMQSDKGSIPDRFSAQQFSDYHSELNMSSLELGDSALYFCASSPGQDRDFRDEQYFGPGTRLTVT.

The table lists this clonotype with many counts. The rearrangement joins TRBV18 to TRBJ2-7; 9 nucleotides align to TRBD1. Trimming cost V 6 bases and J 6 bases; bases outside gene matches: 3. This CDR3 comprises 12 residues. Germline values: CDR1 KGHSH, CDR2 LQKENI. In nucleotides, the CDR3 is TGTGCCAGCTCCAAGGACAGGGGCGAGCAGTACTTC. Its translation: CASSKDRGEQYF.

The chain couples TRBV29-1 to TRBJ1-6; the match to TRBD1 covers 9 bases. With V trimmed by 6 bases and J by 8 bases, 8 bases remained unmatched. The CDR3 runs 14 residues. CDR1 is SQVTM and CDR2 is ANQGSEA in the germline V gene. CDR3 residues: CSVKQGAADSPLHF. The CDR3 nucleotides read TGCAGCGTAAAACAGGGGGCCGCGGATTCACCCCTCCACTTT.

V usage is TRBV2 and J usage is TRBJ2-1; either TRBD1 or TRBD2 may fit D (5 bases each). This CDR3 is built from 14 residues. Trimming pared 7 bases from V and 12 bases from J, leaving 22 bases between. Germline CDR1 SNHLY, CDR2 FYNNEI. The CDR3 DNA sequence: TGTGCCAGCAAGAATCGGCAGGATCCTGGGGGGCAGTTCTTC. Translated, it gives CASKNRQDPGGQFF.

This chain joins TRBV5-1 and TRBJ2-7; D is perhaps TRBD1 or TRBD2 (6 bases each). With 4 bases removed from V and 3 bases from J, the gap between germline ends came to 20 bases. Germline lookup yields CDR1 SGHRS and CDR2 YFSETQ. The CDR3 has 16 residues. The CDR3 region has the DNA TGCGCCAGCAGCCGTGGCGGTTGGGGGGCGAACTACGAGCAGTACTTC. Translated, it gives CASSRGGWGANYEQYF. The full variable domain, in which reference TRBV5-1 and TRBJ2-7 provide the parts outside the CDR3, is KAGVTQTPRYLIKTRGQQVTLSCSPISGHRSVSWYQQTPGQGLQFLFEYFSETQRNKGNFPGRFSGRQFSNSRSEMNVSTLELGDSALYLCASSRGGWGANYEQYFGPGTRLTVT.

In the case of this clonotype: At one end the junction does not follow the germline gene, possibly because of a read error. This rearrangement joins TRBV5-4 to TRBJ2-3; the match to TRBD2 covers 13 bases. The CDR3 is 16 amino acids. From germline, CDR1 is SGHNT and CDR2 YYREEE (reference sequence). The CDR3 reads CASSRPTSGGAETQYF. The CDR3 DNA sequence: TGTGCCAGCAGCCGGCCTACTAGCGGGGGGGCAGAGACGCAGTATTTT.

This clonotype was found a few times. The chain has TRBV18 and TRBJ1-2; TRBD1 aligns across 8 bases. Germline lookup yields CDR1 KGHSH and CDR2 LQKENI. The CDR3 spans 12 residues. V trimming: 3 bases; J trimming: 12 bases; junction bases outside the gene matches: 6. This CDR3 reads CASSPGTGADTF. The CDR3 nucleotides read TGTGCCAGCTCACCGGGGACAGGTGCCGACACCTTC.

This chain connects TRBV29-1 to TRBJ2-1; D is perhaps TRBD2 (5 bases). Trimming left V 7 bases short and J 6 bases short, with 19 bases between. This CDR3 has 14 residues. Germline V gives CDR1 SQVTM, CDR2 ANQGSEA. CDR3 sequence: CSERRGTRSNEQFF. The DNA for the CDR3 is TGCAGCGAACGACGGGGTACGAGGTCCAATGAGCAGTTCTTC.

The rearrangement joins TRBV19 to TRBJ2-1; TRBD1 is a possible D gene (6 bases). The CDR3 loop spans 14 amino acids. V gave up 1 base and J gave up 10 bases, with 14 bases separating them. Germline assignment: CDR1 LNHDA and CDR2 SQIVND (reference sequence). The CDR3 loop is CASSIVGAPREQFF. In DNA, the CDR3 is TGTGCCAGTAGTATAGTGGGGGCTCCCCGAGAGCAGTTCTTC.

The CDR3 nucleotides read TGTGCCAGCAGCCAAGCTATGGGGGTCTCCTACAATGAGCAGTACTTC. Its translation is CASSQAMGVSYNEQYF. The chain carries TRBV4-2 and TRBJ2-1; D tentatively fits TRBD1 or TRBD2 (5 bases each). The J call may be faulty, since TRBJ2-7 better matches the DNA end. This CDR3 comprises 16 residues. CDR1 LGHNA and CDR2 YNFKEQ come from the germline V gene.

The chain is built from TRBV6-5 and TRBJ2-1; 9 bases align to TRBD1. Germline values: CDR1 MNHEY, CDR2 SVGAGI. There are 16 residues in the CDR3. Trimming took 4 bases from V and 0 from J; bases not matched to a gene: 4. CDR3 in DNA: TGTGCCAGCAGTTTGACAGGGGGTGCCTCCTACAATGAGCAGTTCTTC. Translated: CASSLTGGASYNEQFF.

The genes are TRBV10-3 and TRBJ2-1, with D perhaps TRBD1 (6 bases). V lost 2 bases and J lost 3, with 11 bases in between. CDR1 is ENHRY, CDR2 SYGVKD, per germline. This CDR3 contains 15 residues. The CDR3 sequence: CAISEGQLNYNEQFF. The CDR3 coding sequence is TGTGCCATCAGTGAGGGACAGCTAAACTACAATGAGCAGTTCTTC.

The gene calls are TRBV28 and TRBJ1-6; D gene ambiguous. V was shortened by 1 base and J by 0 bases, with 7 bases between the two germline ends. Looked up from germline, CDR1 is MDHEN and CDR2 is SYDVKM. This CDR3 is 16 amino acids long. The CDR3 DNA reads TGTGCCAGCAGTTTATACCGGAGCTCCTATAATTCACCCCTCCACTTT. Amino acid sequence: CASSLYRSSYNSPLHF. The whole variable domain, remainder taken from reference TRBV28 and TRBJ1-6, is DVKVTQSSRYLVKRTGEKVFLECVQDMDHENMFWYRQDPGLGLRLIYFSYDVKMKEKGDIPEGYSVSREKKERFSLILESASTNQTSMYLCASSLYRSSYNSPLHFGNGTRLTVT.

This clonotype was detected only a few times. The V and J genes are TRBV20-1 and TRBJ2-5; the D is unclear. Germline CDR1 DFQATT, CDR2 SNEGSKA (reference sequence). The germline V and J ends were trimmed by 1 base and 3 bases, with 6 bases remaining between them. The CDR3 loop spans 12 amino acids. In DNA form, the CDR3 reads TGCAGTGCTAGAGTCAGGAAAGAGACCCAGTACTTC. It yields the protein CSARVRKETQYF.

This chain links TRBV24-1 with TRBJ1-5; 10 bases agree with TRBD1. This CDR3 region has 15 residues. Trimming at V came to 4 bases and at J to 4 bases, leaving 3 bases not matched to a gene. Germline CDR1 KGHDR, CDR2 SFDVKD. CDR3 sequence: CATSEGQGKNQPQHF. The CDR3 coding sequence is TGTGCCACCAGTGAGGGACAGGGGAAAAATCAGCCCCAGCATTTT.

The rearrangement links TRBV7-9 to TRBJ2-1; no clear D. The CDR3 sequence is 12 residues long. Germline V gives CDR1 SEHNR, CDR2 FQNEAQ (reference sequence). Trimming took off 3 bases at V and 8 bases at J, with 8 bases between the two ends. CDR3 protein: CASSLEGYEQFF. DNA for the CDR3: TGTGCCAGCAGCTTGGAAGGCTATGAGCAGTTCTTC.